This is a list of T cell receptor beta chains from one sample in a study of spatial heterogeneity in lung cancer. One entry per CDR3 protein, called by TCRdb with MiXCR from the 5' RACE reads. Seen here are 25,000 or so distinct CDR3 sequences, approximately 5% observed once, and the top ten hold 4% to 6.5%. The sequencing used PBMCs, collected at surgery. The origin of the receptors is a male donor with early-stage non-small cell lung cancer. The conserved cysteine and the conserved F or W are not part of the CDR3 here. The order of the fields is V gene, J gene, CDR3 length, CDR3 protein.

>TRBV5-5|TRBJ1-5|12
ASSLAVGANREH
>TRBV9|TRBJ2-3|13
ASSVGGTGTDTQY
>TRBV20-1|TRBJ2-3|15
SARFVRLAGVEDTQY
>TRBV14|TRBJ2-1|16
ASSQAPVAGLPYNEQF
>TRBV7-3|TRBJ1-1|11
ASSRGVNTEAF
>TRBV6-2/TRBV6-3|TRBJ1-6|13
ASSYDRGAFSPLH
>TRBV7-2|TRBJ2-7|12
ASSFLGITYEQY
>TRBV7-9|TRBJ2-7|15
ASSSLKGQTSSYEQY
>TRBV30|TRBJ1-5|13
AWSRALDSNQPQH
>TRBV5-8|TRBJ2-2|14
ASSLFGGPNTGELF
>TRBV6-5|TRBJ1-2|11
ASSPTGTYGYT
>TRBV20-1|TRBJ2-5|12
SARSPQGVETQY
>TRBV5-1|TRBJ2-2|16
ASSPGLAGAANTGELF
>TRBV7-2|TRBJ2-2|13
ASRPGQANTGELF
>TRBV19|TRBJ2-1|13
ASSPSGSPLNEQF
>TRBV20-1|TRBJ2-3|10
SARPSTDTQY
>TRBV5-1|TRBJ2-7|13
ASSLEQGVTYEQY
>TRBV6-2/TRBV6-3|TRBJ2-1|13
ASSAGTSGHNEQF
>TRBV5-4|TRBJ1-3|13
ASSPQGEIGNTIY
>TRBV7-2|TRBJ1-5|13
ASSSGQGSNQPQH
>TRBV18|TRBJ2-7|11
ASSKGQDYEQY
>TRBV2|TRBJ2-2|14
ASSPQPLAERRELF
>TRBV4-2|TRBJ1-5|13
ASSQSHQGGQPQH
>TRBV7-3|TRBJ2-1|12
ASSPGQNYNEQF
>TRBV5-1|TRBJ2-5|13
ASSLYGGYQETQY
>TRBV6-6|TRBJ2-3|10
ASKQGREKQY
>TRBV28|TRBJ1-4|9
ASSLGEKLF
>TRBV6-1|TRBJ2-3|12
ASHPGTTSDTQY
>TRBV19|TRBJ2-7|13
ASSPLAGENYEQY
>TRBV12-5|TRBJ2-7|14
ASGLVRTVNPYEQY
>TRBV7-2|TRBJ2-5|11
ASSKGPLETQY
>TRBV5-1|TRBJ2-2|14
ASSLALAGDTGELF
>TRBV20-1|TRBJ2-5|12
SARVSTGAETQY
>TRBV5-1|TRBJ2-1|15
ASTRIGGTSGYNEQF
>TRBV10-3|TRBJ2-5|9
AISEWGTQY
>TRBV24-1|TRBJ2-1|13
ATSDLTSSYNEQF
>TRBV7-8|TRBJ1-1|13
ASSLAAVMNTEAF
>TRBV28|TRBJ2-1|13
ASSLGGRAVNEQF
>TRBV6-5|TRBJ2-3|12
ASSYRETTDTQY
>TRBV12-3/TRBV12-4|TRBJ2-7|13
ASSSSSGGVYEQY